This passage covers 15 T cell receptor beta chains from one sample sequenced in a study of CD8 T cells in ankylosing spondylitis. One entry per CDR3 protein results from TCRdb running MiXCR on the 5' RACE reads. The sample yields almost 250,000 distinct CDR3 sequences, roughly 32% seen once. The material sequenced was blood, either unsorted or a sorted T cell fraction (not recorded which). The receptors here all came from a male donor with ankylosing spondylitis or in good health (not recorded which).

Only a few counts were recorded for this clonotype. CDR3 protein: CSARGLTGLETQYF. The CDR3, as DNA: TGCAGTGCTAGAGGGCTGACAGGGTTGGAGACCCAGTACTTC. This sequence joins TRBV20-1 and TRBJ2-5; 7 bases match TRBD1. CDR1 is DFQATT, CDR2 SNEGSKA, per germline (reference sequence). Losses at the gene ends were 1 base for V and 5 bases for J; bases not matched to a gene: 7. The CDR3 covers 14 residues.

The chain employs TRBV7-9 and TRBJ1-2, with D possibly matching TRBD1 (6 bases). CDR3 length: 12 residues. Germline-derived CDR1 and CDR2 are SEHNR and FQNEAQ (reference sequence). Trimming removed 5 bases from V and 9 bases from J, with 13 bases in between. The CDR3: CASSNRQESYTF. CDR3 nucleotide sequence: TGTGCCAGCAGCAACCGACAGGAAAGCTACACCTTC.

This clonotype occurred a few times. This chain joins TRBV4-2 and TRBJ2-3, with TRBD2 matching 9 bases. The CDR3 extends over 16 amino acids. The germline gives CDR1 LGHNA, CDR2 YNFKEQ. Germline trimming cut 4 bases from V and 4 bases from J; bases unmatched to any gene: 9. The CDR3: CASSPSGLAGPDTQYF. The CDR3 DNA reads TGTGCCAGCAGCCCCTCGGGACTAGCTGGCCCAGATACGCAGTATTTT.

The rearrangement uses TRBV27 and TRBJ1-5, with a weak D call TRBD1 (6 bases). Trimming pared 5 bases from V and 2 bases from J, leaving 13 bases between. Germline CDR1 and CDR2: MNHEY and SMNVEV (reference sequence). CDR3 length equals 15 residues. The DNA of the CDR3 is TGTGCCAGCAGTACACCAAGGACAGGCAATCAGCCCCAGCATTTT. Its protein is CASSTPRTGNQPQHF.

Only a few counts were recorded for this clonotype. The V and J genes are TRBV7-2 and TRBJ2-1; 8 bases are a match to TRBD1. With V trimmed by 5 bases and J by 4 bases, 7 bases remained unmatched. There are 15 residues in the CDR3. In germline, CDR1 is SGHTA, CDR2 FQGNSA. CDR3 nucleotides: TGTGCCAGCAGCCCTTCAGGGGGCTGGTACAATGAGCAGTTCTTC. Encoded protein: CASSPSGGWYNEQFF.

This clonotype was seen ten or more times. This chain links TRBV20-1 with TRBJ2-3; TRBD1 agrees at 9 bases. CDR1 and CDR2 (germline): DFQATT, SNEGSKA (reference sequence). The CDR3 contains 17 residues. The V and J ends lost 6 bases and 5 bases, in that order; junction bases with no gene match: 18. CDR3 loop: CSARRVVPGQGGDTQYF. As DNA, the CDR3 is TGCAGTGCGCGACGCGTTGTTCCGGGACAGGGAGGAGATACGCAGTATTTT.

This clonotype has a handful of counts. The V gene is TRBV28, the J gene TRBJ2-7; D call uncertain. The CDR3 spans 11 residues. V lost 6 bases to trimming and J lost 4 bases, with 7 bases between them. CDR1 and CDR2 from the germline V gene are MDHEN and SYDVKM. In nucleotides, the CDR3 is TGTGCCAGCAGCCGAGAATACGAGCAGTACTTC. Translating it yields CASSREYEQYF.

This chain connects TRBV6-1 to TRBJ1-1; tentative D call: TRBD1 (5 bases). Germline V gene sequence: CDR1 MNHNS, CDR2 SASEGT. V lost 6 bases to trimming and J lost 3 bases, with 14 bases between them. The CDR3 is 14 amino acids. CDR3 sequence reads: CASSRRAGDTEAFF. The CDR3 bases are TGTGCCAGCAGCCGCAGGGCAGGAGACACTGAAGCTTTCTTT.

The chain is built from TRBV11-2 and TRBJ2-3; D assignment may be TRBD1 or TRBD2 (5 bases each). Germline V lookup: CDR1 SGHAT, CDR2 FQNNGV. The CDR3 contains 14 residues. V lost 1 base and J 5 bases, leaving 10 bases between the germline ends. The CDR3 DNA is TGTGCCAGCAGCTTAGGCAGAGGGGAAGATACGCAGTATTTT. The encoded protein is CASSLGRGEDTQYF.

This chain connects TRBV19 to TRBJ2-2; D perhaps matches TRBD2 (6 bases). CDR1 is LNHDA, CDR2 SQIVND, per germline (reference sequence). Trimming stripped 6 bases from V and 3 bases from J, with 14 bases between. The CDR3 contains 15 residues. The CDR3, as DNA: TGTGCCAGTAGCGCCCAGGGACTTTACACCGGGGAGCTGTTTTTT. Residues: CASSAQGLYTGELFF.

The CDR3 is CASRDTTSYGYTF. Written as DNA, the CDR3 is TGTGCCAGCAGGGACACAACATCCTATGGCTACACCTTC. The rearrangement links TRBV25-1 to TRBJ1-2; TRBD1 is a possible D gene (5 bases). V dropped 6 bases and J dropped 4 bases, with 12 bases sitting between them. This CDR3 contains 13 residues. CDR1 is MGHDK, CDR2 SYGVNS, per germline.

This rearrangement joins TRBV28 to TRBJ1-6; D unclear. V was pared by 5 bases and J by 2 bases, with 7 bases between. CDR3 size: 14 residues. Germline V gene lookup returns CDR1 MDHEN and CDR2 SYDVKM. The DNA of the CDR3 is TGTGCCAGCAGTCCCAACACCTATAATTCACCCCTCCACTTT. This translates into CASSPNTYNSPLHF.

This clonotype has just a few counts. The V call is TRBV6-1, the J call TRBJ2-2, with D perhaps being TRBD1 or TRBD2 (6 bases each). CDR1 is MNHNS and CDR2 is SASEGT in the germline V gene. The V end lost 9 bases, the J end lost 5 bases, and 13 bases lay between the germline ends. The CDR3 contains 13 residues. CDR3 loop: CASRGVETGELFF. Written as DNA, the CDR3 is TGTGCCAGTAGGGGGGTTGAGACCGGGGAGCTGTTTTTT.

CDR3 sequence (DNA): TGCGCCAGCAAGCCGGGACTAGCGGGTTACGAGCAGTACTTC. The encoded protein is CASKPGLAGYEQYF. The gene calls are TRBV5-1 and TRBJ2-7, with 12 bases fitting TRBD2. CDR3 length: 14 residues. Germline loops: CDR1 SGHRS, CDR2 YFSETQ. The junction had 5 bases not matched to a gene; V was cut back by 6 bases and J by 4 bases.

The chain carries TRBV24-1 and TRBJ2-3; 8 positions agree with TRBD2. After removal of 4 bases from V and 7 bases from J, the junction contained 9 bases not matched to a gene. CDR1 KGHDR and CDR2 SFDVKD come from the germline V gene. The CDR3 loop spans 15 amino acids. CDR3 in amino acids: CATSDTLAGGHTQYF. The CDR3 DNA reads as TGTGCCACCAGTGACACCCTGGCGGGGGGTCATACGCAGTATTTT.